The clone carrying this T cell receptor (beta chain) has just a few counts. What it recognizes is unknown. TCRdb's table, derived via immunoSEQ multiplex PCR, lists solely in-frame clones and lacks some. The sample records 740,000 or so clones, less than 80% being singletons. These data are taken from a study of shared clonotypes between healthy human individuals. Germline V CDR1 and CDR2: SQVTM, ANQGSEA. This CDR3 is built from 14 residues. Trimming took 4 bases from V and 2 from J, leaving 14 bases between them. Overall study results and limits: Measured sharing among donors was expected to vary with sequencing depth.

This clonotype originated in a woman aged 30 to 39 in good health. The sample comprised memory CD4+ T cells sorted from blood. Subset in this sample: CD45RA-negative fraction. This chain joins TRBV29-1 and TRBJ2-5; tentatively, D is TRBD2 (5 bases). The CDR3 DNA reads TGCAGCGTTGTAATGGGCCAGCGGCAAGAGACCCAGTACTTC. This codes for CSVVMGQRQETQYF.